This T cell receptor (beta chain) was identified in a study of blood T cell repertoires in COVID-19 (dated by TCRdb to between 2020 and 2021). As for the study more broadly: The collaborator samples originated in the United States, Italy and Spain and spanned the acute and convalescent phases of COVID-19. A freely available public database, intended as a resource for researchers studying the immune response to SARS-CoV-2, is where the repertoires were released. HLA class I and class II types, where available, came from metadata supplied by the sample provider rather than from assay-based typing. A de-identified subject ID, COVID-19 status, age in years and sex were almost always included in the sample metadata. Subjects who had been exposed to COVID-19, were actively infected with it, or had recovered from it provided the deeply sampled blood TCRbeta repertoires that made up the dataset. Samples were obtained from the ongoing ImmuneRACE study (first 160 participants) and from roughly 1,300 subjects provided by 6 global collaborators. The prospective study material was composed of cDNA or gDNA derived from T cells, B-cell-depleted T cells, or PBMCs. Summary of the overall study and its limitations: The amount of clinical and demographic metadata varied by source and participant and was provided uncurated.

Remarks on this clone: The clone's antigen remains unknown. Nothing much larger sits one base from this clone, and base qualities are not available.

The immunoSEQ Assay, a bias-controlled multiplex PCR, was used to amplify TCRbeta CDR3 regions from genomic DNA. Regarding the original processing steps: The number of nucleated cells in each sample was estimated from the amplification of reference gene primers within the assay. To quantify the absolute abundance of each unique TCRbeta CDR3 rearrangement, sequence reads were collapsed and filtered. For each sample, productive Simpson clonality was calculated as the square root of Simpson's diversity index over productive rearrangements. TCRdb's version of the immuneACCESS table is confined to in-frame rearrangements and falls short of the full clone set. An unresolved V gene accounts for under half of the shortfall where checked; the remainder is of unknown origin. From that table come the V and J calls and clone size; the DNA was used to work out D and trimming. This sample gives around 200,000 clones in total; around 89% of them show up just once. The ten largest clones capture less than 1.5% of the sample.

Participants in the prospective study were aged about 18 to 95 years, lived in about two dozen United States geographic areas, and enrolled through a virtual design. To assign participants to cohorts, the prospective study relied on clinical history that participants themselves reported in a screening survey and a study questionnaire. Recovered participants in ImmuneRACE Cohort 3 were defined as having two consecutive negative NP/OP PCR tests, clearance from a healthcare professional, or resolution of symptoms. In the prospective study, mobile phlebotomists collected whole blood, serum and a nasopharyngeal or oropharyngeal swab from each participant. Over an approximately 2-month period, participants in the prospective study had the option of providing additional blood draws and questionnaires. Before DNA extraction, prospective study blood samples were shipped either frozen or at room temperature.

The germline V gene (reference sequence) specifies LGHDT as CDR1 and YNNKEL as CDR2. Counted from cysteine to phenylalanine, this CDR3 has 16 amino acids. CDR3 DNA only is kept here, 48 bases in frame from base 1. V is cut by 1 base and J by 4 bases, and the space between the germline ends is 13 bases. The sequence was collected from a man aged 30 to 45 who had recovered from COVID-19. The rearrangement joined TRBV3-1 (or the pseudogene TRBV3-2) to TRBJ2-2; TRBD1 is perhaps the D gene, given 6 matching bases. The sample taken for sequencing was PBMCs or T cells enriched from blood (not recorded which). CDR3 reads: CASSQGGLEGTGELFF. The DNA reads TGTGCCAGCAGCCAAGGGGGGCTCGAAGGCACCGGGGAGCTGTTTTTT.